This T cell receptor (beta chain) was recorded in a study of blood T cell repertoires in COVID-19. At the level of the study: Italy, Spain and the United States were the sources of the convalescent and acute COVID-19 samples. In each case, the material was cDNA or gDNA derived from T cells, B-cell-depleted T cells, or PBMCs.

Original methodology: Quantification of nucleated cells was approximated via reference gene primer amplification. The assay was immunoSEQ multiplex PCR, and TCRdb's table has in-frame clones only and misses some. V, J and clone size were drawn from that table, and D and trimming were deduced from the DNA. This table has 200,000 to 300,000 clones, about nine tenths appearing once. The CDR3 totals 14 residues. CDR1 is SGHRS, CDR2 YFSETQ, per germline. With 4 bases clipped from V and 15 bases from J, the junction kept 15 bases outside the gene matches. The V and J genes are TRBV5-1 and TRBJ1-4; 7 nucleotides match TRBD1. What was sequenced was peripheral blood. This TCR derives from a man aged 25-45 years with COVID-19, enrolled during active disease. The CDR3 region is CASSPQGSQGRVFF. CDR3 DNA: TGCGCCAGCAGCCCACAGGGGTCCCAAGGAAGGGTGTTTTTT. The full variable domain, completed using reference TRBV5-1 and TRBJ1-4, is KAGVTQTPRYLIKTRGQQVTLSCSPISGHRSVSWYQQTPGQGLQFLFEYFSETQRNKGNFPGRFSGRQFSNSRSEMNVSTLELGDSALYLCASSPQGSQGRVFFGSGTQLSVL.